The 30 T cell receptor beta chains listed next were all sequenced from one sample in a study of T-cell reconstitution after alpha-beta-depleted transplantation in children. Researchers prepared the TCRbeta library using unique molecular identifiers, the study reports. TCRdb reanalysed the PCR reads using MiXCR and keeps one entry per CDR3 protein. The table lists 610,000 or so distinct CDR3 sequences, roughly a quarter of them singletons, with under 45% in the top ten. The material was PBMCs, obtained before TCRalphabeta/CD19-depleted stem cell transplant. Every receptor here comes from a boy younger than two with Wiskott-Aldrich syndrome, due to receive a stem cell transplant.

The chain links TRBV3-1 to TRBJ1-4, with D possibly being TRBD1 (6 bases). The CDR3 has 14 amino acids. The germline V and J ends were trimmed by 2 bases and 4 bases, with 8 bases remaining between them. The V gene's germline CDR1 is LGHDT and CDR2 YNNKEL (reference sequence). As DNA, the CDR3 is TGTGCCAGCAGCCAAAGGGGGTTTAATGAAAAACTGTTTTTT. It is translated as CASSQRGFNEKLFF.

This clonotype turned up a few times. The rearrangement links TRBV5-1 to TRBJ2-4, with D uncertain. The length of the CDR3 is 13 residues. V dropped 4 bases and J dropped 8 bases, with 13 bases sitting between them. Germline CDR1 is SGHRS and CDR2 is YFSETQ. The CDR3 loop reads CASSQQSMDIQYF. As DNA, the CDR3 is TGCGCCAGCAGCCAACAGTCTATGGACATTCAGTACTTC.

The V call is TRBV24-1, the J call TRBJ1-5, with 9 nucleotides matching TRBD1. CDR1 and CDR2 from the germline V gene are KGHDR and SFDVKD. This CDR3 has 14 amino acids. V shed 7 bases and J 5 bases; nucleotides not matched to a gene: 5. Written as DNA, the CDR3 is TGTGCCACCAGCAGGGGACAGGGTCATCAGCCCCAGCATTTT. This translates into CATSRGQGHQPQHF.

This clonotype was seen a few times. This chain connects TRBV20-1 to TRBJ1-2; D might be TRBD1 (5 bases). Deletions cut 3 bases from V and 8 bases from J, with 22 bases between. CDR1 and CDR2 (germline): DFQATT, SNEGSKA (reference sequence). The CDR3 is 15 residues long. The CDR3 spells CSAREGLRQPGGYTF. The CDR3 DNA follows: TGCAGTGCTAGGGAGGGGCTGAGACAGCCGGGGGGCTACACCTTC.

V and J are TRBV10-3 and TRBJ2-1; 14 positions agree with TRBD2. The trim removed 6 bases at V and 7 bases at J, leaving 2 bases unmatched. CDR1 and CDR2 from the germline V gene are ENHRY and SYGVKD. This CDR3 has 14 residues. The CDR3: CAIRRTSGRNEQFF. In DNA form, the CDR3 reads TGTGCCATCAGAAGGACTAGCGGGAGGAATGAGCAGTTCTTC.

The table lists this clonotype with a few counts. V is TRBV10-3 and J is TRBJ2-7, with 9 bases fitting TRBD1. The CDR3 totals 13 residues. The J segment lost 1 base and the V segment lost 8 bases, leaving 3 bases of the junction unmatched. Germline assignment: CDR1 ENHRY and CDR2 SYGVKD. The CDR3 region is CAIRTGASYEQYF. The CDR3 nucleotides are TGTGCCATCCGGACAGGGGCTTCCTACGAGCAGTACTTC.

V and J are TRBV12-3 or TRBV12-4 and TRBJ2-5; 9 bases are shared with TRBD2. The CDR3 has 16 residues. The J segment lost 3 bases and the V segment lost 5 bases, leaving 10 bases of the junction unmatched. The CDR3 region has the DNA TGTGCCAGCAGTCCCGGGACTAGCAAAGGAGAAGAGACCCAGTACTTC. Protein product: CASSPGTSKGEETQYF.

This chain links TRBV9 with TRBJ2-2, with a possible D match to TRBD1 (5 bases). V was cut by 7 bases and J by 0 bases, with 10 bases left in between. The germline CDR1 and CDR2 sequences are SGDLS and YYNGEE. The length of the CDR3 is 14 residues. The CDR3 DNA follows: TGTGCCAGCGGGGCAACGACGAACACCGGGGAGCTGTTTTTT. It specifies CASGATTNTGELFF. The entire variable domain, with the rest obtained from reference TRBV9 and TRBJ2-2, is as follows: DSGVTQTPKHLITATGQRVTLRCSPRSGDLSVYWYQQSLDQGLQFLIQYYNGEERAKGNILERFSAQQFPDLHSELNLSSLELGDSALYFCASGATTNTGELFFGEGSRLTVL.

This clonotype has a handful of counts. The chain uses TRBV5-1 and TRBJ2-2; D is possibly TRBD1 (6 bases). The length of the CDR3 is 17 residues. V was shortened by 2 bases and J by 3 bases, with 17 bases between the two germline ends. The germline CDR1 and CDR2 sequences are SGHRS and YFSETQ. CDR3 loop: CASSFIPRDIHTGELFF. CDR3 nucleotide sequence: TGCGCCAGCAGCTTCATACCCAGGGACATCCACACCGGGGAGCTGTTTTTT. Together with reference TRBV5-1 and TRBJ2-2, the CDR3 gives the full variable domain: KAGVTQTPRYLIKTRGQQVTLSCSPISGHRSVSWYQQTPGQGLQFLFEYFSETQRNKGNFPGRFSGRQFSNSRSEMNVSTLELGDSALYLCASSFIPRDIHTGELFFGEGSRLTVL.

The chain has TRBV14 and TRBJ2-2; D not certain. CDR1 and CDR2 (germline): SGHDN, FVKESK. The CDR3 contains 17 residues. V dropped 1 base and J dropped 1 base, with 13 bases sitting between them. The CDR3 loop is CASSQGGLPLNTGELFF. The DNA of the CDR3 is TGTGCCAGCAGCCAAGGTGGGCTGCCCTTGAACACCGGGGAGCTGTTTTTT.

This chain uses TRBV29-1 with TRBJ2-2, with 8 bases identical to TRBD1. The CDR3 contains 14 residues. V lost 6 bases and J lost 4; bases outside the gene matches: 7. Germline V gene data show CDR1 as SQVTM and CDR2 as ANQGSEA. CDR3 coding DNA: TGCAGCGTAGCCGCGACAGGGGTCACCGGGGAGCTGTTTTTT. Amino acids: CSVAATGVTGELFF.

This clonotype showed up just once. J is TRBJ1-1 and V is TRBV15, with D hard to call. V lost 6 bases to trimming and J lost 0 bases, with 20 bases between them. Germline CDR1 and CDR2: LNHNV and YYDKDF (reference sequence). The CDR3 runs to 17 residues. In nucleotides, the CDR3 is TGTGCCACCAGGGGCCTCCCGGCAGGCCGATTGAACACTGAAGCTTTCTTT. Its protein product is CATRGLPAGRLNTEAFF.

This clonotype was seen a handful of times. The J gene is TRBJ1-1, the V gene TRBV27, with 7 bases lining up with TRBD1. The CDR3 contains 15 residues. In germline, CDR1 is MNHEY, CDR2 SMNVEV (reference sequence). The junction had 7 bases not matched to a gene; V was cut back by 5 bases and J by 1 base. This CDR3 is CASSLYRQGNTEAFF. The CDR3 DNA reads TGTGCCAGCAGTCTATACCGACAGGGGAACACTGAAGCTTTCTTT.

This clonotype was counted a few times. The chain recombines TRBV20-1 with TRBJ1-2, with a tentative D call TRBD1 (6 bases). This CDR3 is 14 amino acids long. Trimming left V 3 bases short and J 8 bases short, with 19 bases between. CDR1 is DFQATT, CDR2 SNEGSKA, per germline (reference sequence). The chain's CDR3 is CSASKVGTIEGYTF. For the CDR3, the DNA is TGCAGTGCTAGTAAGGTTGGGACAATAGAGGGCTACACCTTC.

The V call is TRBV5-1, the J call TRBJ2-3, with D possibly being TRBD1 or TRBD2 (5 bases each). This CDR3 region has 15 residues. Trimming left V 4 bases short and J 5 bases short, with 17 bases between. Germline CDR1 is SGHRS and CDR2 is YFSETQ. The CDR3 DNA follows: TGCGCCAGCAGCGGGACCCCAGGGCCGGGAGATACGCAGTATTTT. Amino acid sequence: CASSGTPGPGDTQYF.

The sample holds a few counts of this clonotype. The chain combines TRBV20-1 with TRBJ2-3, with D unresolved. V was shortened by 3 bases and J by 4 bases, with 5 bases between the two germline ends. Germline loops: CDR1 DFQATT, CDR2 SNEGSKA (reference sequence). The length of the CDR3 is 11 residues. CDR3 nucleotide sequence: TGCAGTGCTAGGCCTCCAGATACGCAGTATTTT. This codes for CSARPPDTQYF.

The gene calls are TRBV7-8 and TRBJ2-1; no clear D. Germline lookup yields CDR1 SGHVS and CDR2 FQNEAQ. With 5 bases removed from V and 0 bases from J, the gap between germline ends came to 17 bases. This CDR3 is 17 amino acids long. CDR3 amino acids: CASSRAVGRSSYNEQFF. In DNA form, the CDR3 reads TGTGCCAGCAGCAGGGCGGTGGGCCGGAGCTCCTACAATGAGCAGTTCTTC.

This clonotype was seen only a few times. CDR3 residues: CASSVDSGSVTSGELFF. The CDR3, as DNA: TGTGCCAGCAGCGTAGACAGCGGGAGTGTTACGTCCGGGGAGCTGTTTTTT. The rearrangement uses TRBV9 and TRBJ2-2; 8 nucleotides match TRBD2. V shed 0 bases, J shed 6 bases, and the junction held 10 bases outside the gene matches. This CDR3 spans 17 amino acids. CDR1 is SGDLS, CDR2 YYNGEE, per germline.

This clonotype was recorded a few times. V usage is TRBV20-1 and J usage is TRBJ2-5; TRBD2 might be the D (6 bases). The germline gives CDR1 DFQATT, CDR2 SNEGSKA (reference sequence). The CDR3 loop spans 16 amino acids. Trimming removed 2 bases at V and 7 bases at J, with 23 bases between. The CDR3 coding sequence is TGCAGTGCTAGATGGGGAGTGACGGGAGAGCTTCGGACCCAGTACTTC. This codes for CSARWGVTGELRTQYF.

The chain links TRBV20-1 to TRBJ2-3; 7 nucleotides agree with TRBD1. V lost 3 bases and J lost 0; bases outside the gene matches: 6. Germline V gives CDR1 DFQATT, CDR2 SNEGSKA (reference sequence). The CDR3 consists of 15 residues. The DNA of the CDR3 is TGCAGTGCTAGCCTCTCAGGGGGAAGCACAGATACGCAGTATTTT. It is translated as CSASLSGGSTDTQYF.

J is TRBJ2-4 and V is TRBV28; 9 positions agree with TRBD2. The CDR3 has 15 amino acids. V lost 6 bases and J lost 1; bases outside the gene matches: 4. Germline CDR1 reads MDHEN; CDR2 reads SYDVKM. The CDR3 spells CASSASGRAKNIQYF. CDR3 nucleotide sequence: TGTGCCAGCAGCGCGAGCGGGAGGGCCAAAAACATTCAGTACTTC.

This clonotype was detected a few times. The chain recombines TRBV7-6 with TRBJ2-7; D possibly corresponds to TRBD2 (5 bases). Germline assignment: CDR1 SGHVS and CDR2 FNYEAQ. The CDR3 is 14 residues long. V lost 1 base, J lost 3 bases, and 10 bases lay in between. CDR3: CASSLGGFGYEQYF. Here the CDR3 DNA reads TGTGCCAGCAGCTTAGGCGGGTTTGGCTACGAGCAGTACTTC. The complete variable domain, with remaining parts taken from reference TRBV7-6 and TRBJ2-7, reads GAGVSQSPRYKVTKRGQDVALRCDPISGHVSLYWYRQALGQGPEFLTYFNYEAQQDKSGLPNDRFSAERPEGSISTLTIQRTEQRDSAMYRCASSLGGFGYEQYFGPGTRLTVT.

CDR3 DNA sequence: TGTGCCATCAGTGAGTCTAAATCCTACGAGCAGTACTTC. It is translated as CAISESKSYEQYF. This chain links TRBV10-3 with TRBJ2-7; D is ambiguous. The CDR3 has 13 residues. The V and J ends lost 0 bases and 1 base respectively, with 4 bases between them. Germline-derived CDR1 and CDR2 are ENHRY and SYGVKD.

The chain carries TRBV25-1 and TRBJ2-5; 7 nucleotides line up with TRBD2. Germline CDR1 MGHDK, CDR2 SYGVNS. The CDR3 runs to 14 residues. With 6 bases clipped from V and 4 bases from J, the junction kept 8 bases outside the gene matches. This chain's CDR3 is CASSDNIAGETQYF. As DNA, the CDR3 is TGTGCCAGCAGCGATAACATAGCGGGAGAGACCCAGTACTTC. Drawing the rest from reference TRBV25-1 and TRBJ2-5, the complete variable domain is EADIYQTPRYLVIGTGKKITLECSQTMGHDKMYWYQQDPGMELHLIHYSYGVNSTEKGDLSSESTVSRIRTEHFPLTLESARPSHTSQYLCASSDNIAGETQYFGPGTRLLVL.

The rearrangement uses TRBV29-1 and TRBJ2-7; 7 nucleotides agree with TRBD1. With V trimmed by 6 bases and J by 1 base, 6 bases remained unmatched. Per germline, CDR1 SQVTM and CDR2 ANQGSEA. The CDR3 is 13 residues long. CDR3 amino acids: CSVARGSSYEQYF. In DNA, the CDR3 is TGCAGCGTCGCCAGGGGGAGTTCCTACGAGCAGTACTTC.

This clonotype was seen a handful of times. This sequence joins TRBV20-1 and TRBJ1-1; D uncertain. The CDR3 is made up of 13 amino acids. V lost 7 bases and J 0 bases, leaving 12 bases between the germline ends. Looked up from germline, CDR1 is DFQATT and CDR2 is SNEGSKA (reference sequence). CDR3 loop: CSVVMGMNTEAFF. CDR3 DNA sequence: TGCAGTGTGGTGATGGGAATGAACACTGAAGCTTTCTTT.

This clonotype was counted once. V is TRBV2 and J is TRBJ2-7, with 14 bases identical to TRBD2. CDR1 and CDR2 from the germline V gene are SNHLY and FYNNEI. J was trimmed by 2 bases and V by 7 bases; bases with no gene match: 4. This CDR3 spans 15 amino acids. CDR3 bases: TGTGCCAGCACAGGGGGACTAGCGGGAGCCTACGAGCAGTACTTC. Residues: CASTGGLAGAYEQYF.

Only a few counts were recorded for this clonotype. The rearrangement links TRBV10-3 to TRBJ2-2; a weak D match, TRBD2 (6 bases). V was cut by 0 bases and J by 7 bases, with 9 bases left in between. Germline V CDR1 and CDR2: ENHRY, SYGVKD. The CDR3 has 14 residues. The CDR3 DNA is TGTGCCATCAGTGAGTCGGTCGGGGGCGGGGAGCTGTTTTTT. It is translated as CAISESVGGGELFF.

The table lists this clonotype with a few counts. The rearrangement uses TRBV20-1 and TRBJ2-3; D is ambiguous. The CDR3 runs 13 residues. Germline V gene sequence: CDR1 DFQATT, CDR2 SNEGSKA (reference sequence). The V gene lost 1 base and the J gene lost 2 bases, with 7 bases spanning the gap. The CDR3 reads CSARVAYTDTQYF. In nucleotides, the CDR3 is TGCAGTGCTAGAGTCGCCTACACAGATACGCAGTATTTT.

This clonotype was picked up a small number of times. CDR3 amino acids: CSVGTGRPNNEQFF. In DNA, the CDR3 is TGCAGCGTTGGTACGGGGAGGCCAAACAATGAGCAGTTCTTC. V gene TRBV29-1 combines with J gene TRBJ2-1, with a possible D match to TRBD2 (6 bases). Germline-derived CDR1 and CDR2 are SQVTM and ANQGSEA. V was cut by 4 bases and J by 5 bases, with 15 bases left in between. This CDR3 has 14 amino acids.